A single sample is the source of the 5 T cell receptor beta chains below, sequenced in a study of blood T cell repertoires in COVID-19. Method: immunoSEQ multiplex PCR; TCRdb's copy keeps in-frame clones and lacks some. Here the sample spans approximately 150,000 clones, approximately 87% being singletons. Sample: peripheral blood. These TCRs come from a woman aged 50 to 65 with active or convalescent COVID-19.

As concerns this clone: One junction end disagrees with the germline gene, perhaps due to a read error. This chain joins TRBV30 and TRBJ1-2, with a weak D call TRBD1 (6 bases). This CDR3 is built from 11 residues. CDR1 is GTSNPN and CDR2 is SVGIG in the germline V gene (reference sequence). As DNA, the CDR3 is TGTGCCTGTCGCGGACAGATCCACTTCTTCTTC. Encoded protein: CACRGQIHFFF.

This clone was picked up a small number of times. This chain joins TRBV4-3 and TRBJ1-1, with 7 bases that match TRBD1. The ends lost 1 base at V and 0 bases at J; junction bases unmatched: 8. The CDR3 runs 17 residues. CDR1 LGHNA and CDR2 YSLEER come from the germline V gene. This CDR3 reads CASSQARTGIMNTEAFF. The CDR3 region has the DNA TGCGCCAGCAGCCAAGCTAGGACAGGAATTATGAACACTGAAGCTTTCTTT.

This chain joins TRBV11-3 and TRBJ2-5; D is perhaps TRBD1 (5 bases). CDR3 length: 13 residues. The V and J ends lost 5 bases and 5 bases respectively, with 12 bases between them. Germline V CDR1 and CDR2: SGHNT, YENEEA. The CDR3 loop is CASSTTVFETQYF. The DNA of the CDR3 is TGTGCCAGCAGCACGACAGTATTTGAGACCCAGTACTTC.

The V and J genes are TRBV2 and TRBJ1-4; D may be TRBD1 (6 bases). This CDR3 comprises 15 residues. V lost 6 bases and J 5 bases, leaving 16 bases between the germline ends. CDR1 and CDR2 (germline): SNHLY, FYNNEI. Written as DNA, the CDR3 is TGTGCCAGCAGCCTTGAAGGGGGGGCCAATGAAAAACTGTTTTTT. Translated: CASSLEGGANEKLFF.

This clone was picked up many times. The gene calls are TRBV14 and TRBJ1-6; no reliable D call. This CDR3 comprises 12 residues. Looked up from germline, CDR1 is SGHDN and CDR2 is FVKESK. The V and J ends lost 0 bases and 13 bases respectively, with 7 bases between them. CDR3 DNA sequence: TGTGCCAGCAGCCAAGATGCCGGGCCCCTCCACTTT. It specifies CASSQDAGPLHF.